This TCR beta chain was sequenced in a study of shared clonotypes between healthy human individuals. About the research overall: Aged 18 to 49, the donors were a couple of women and three men.

V was pared by 0 bases and J by 7 bases, with 6 bases of the junction left unmatched. Germline V gene lookup returns CDR1 SGHRS and CDR2 YFSETQ. The CDR3 covers 15 residues. Unsorted samples used some 89 million PBMCs for genomic DNA. Unsorted PBMC DNA sequencing spanned ten immunoSEQ deep assay plates. Per the original data handling: Junction-only sequences produced by ImmunoSEQ had no quality scores, so filtering differed. Data came from immunoSEQ multiplex PCR; TCRdb stores just in-frame clones and leaves some out. The V and J calls and clone size are taken from that table; D and trimming were inferred from the DNA. The data contain some 490,000 clones, 81% of them singletons.

The chain employs TRBV5-1 and TRBJ2-1; TRBD2 matches 8 bases. The sequenced material came from PBMCs. This TCR came from a woman aged 40 to 50 in good health. Some clones in this sample may be carry-over from other donors' samples. The CDR3 loop reads CASSLAGTRRNEQFF. The CDR3 region has the DNA TGCGCCAGCAGCTTGGCCGGGACTAGGAGGAATGAGCAGTTCTTC.